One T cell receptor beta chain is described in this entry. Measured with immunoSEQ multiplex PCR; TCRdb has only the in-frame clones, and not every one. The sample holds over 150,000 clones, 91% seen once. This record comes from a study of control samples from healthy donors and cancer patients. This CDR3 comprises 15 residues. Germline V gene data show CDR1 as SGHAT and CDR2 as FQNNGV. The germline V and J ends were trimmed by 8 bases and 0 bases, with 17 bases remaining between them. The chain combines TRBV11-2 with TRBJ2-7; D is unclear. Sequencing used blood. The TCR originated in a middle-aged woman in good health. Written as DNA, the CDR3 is TGTGCCAGCCTTACCCCTATGGGCAGCTCCTACGAGCAGTACTTC. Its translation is CASLTPMGSSYEQYF.